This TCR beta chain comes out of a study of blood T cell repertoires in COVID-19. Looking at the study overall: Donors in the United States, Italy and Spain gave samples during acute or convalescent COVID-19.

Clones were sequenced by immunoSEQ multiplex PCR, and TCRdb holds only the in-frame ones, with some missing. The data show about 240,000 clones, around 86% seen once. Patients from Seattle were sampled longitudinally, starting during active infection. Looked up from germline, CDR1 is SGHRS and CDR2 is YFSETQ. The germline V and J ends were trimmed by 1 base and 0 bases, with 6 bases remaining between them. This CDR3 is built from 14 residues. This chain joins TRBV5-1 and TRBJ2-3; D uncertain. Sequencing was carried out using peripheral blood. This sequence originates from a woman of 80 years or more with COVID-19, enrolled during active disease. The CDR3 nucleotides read TGCGCCAGCAGCTTGAGCGCTAGCACAGATACGCAGTATTTT. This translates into CASSLSASTDTQYF.